The entry below gives a single T cell receptor beta chain sequence along with its context. Its recognized antigen is unknown. There are no base qualities to consult, and no much larger clone falls within one base. This record comes from a study of T cell responses to AZD1222 COVID-19 vaccine (dated by TCRdb to about 2021). Study-level background: A total of 230 or so trial participants underwent TCR sequencing, of whom 200 to 220 received two doses of AZD1222 and about 25 received two doses of the MenACWY control vaccine. Trial participants were enrolled by age into 18-55, 56-69 and 70-plus year subgroups, with roughly 160, 29 and 62 TCR-sequenced participants respectively. Study-wide conclusions, independent of this receptor: No day 14 peak-response samples were available, so repertoires were characterized only after the peak T cell response. Only five or six AZD1222 recipients were SARS-CoV-2 seropositive at baseline, limiting conclusions about previously exposed vaccinees. Participants were mostly white British and included more females than males, and it was suggested by the authors that clonal diversity may have been underestimated. The whole spike protein was spanned by vaccine-associated CD4 TCRs, and dominant responses were seen in regions 160-218 and 743-854. After two AZD1222 doses, spike-specific TCR breadth and depth were significantly higher than at day 0 and than in MenACWY recipients. In the small 56-69-year group, the increase in depth fell short of significance, most likely because of low power. Reportedly, almost half of the unique spike-specific TCRs recognized epitopes lying outside the regions that are mutated in the B.1.351 and B.1.1.7 variants.

The time point label on this specimen signifies: sample from adult after SARS-CoV-2 infection, after symptom onset. A couple of convalescent COVID-19 patients, sampled after symptom onset from adults with prior SARS-CoV-2 infection, were also TCR-sequenced for comparison. The CDR3 regions of human TCRbeta chains were subjected to immunosequencing. Turning to the authors' computational methods: Repertoire TCRs were matched against a reference library of SARS-CoV-2-specific TCRs generated with the MIRA antigen-specificity platform. Breadth meant the fraction of unique TCRs that were SARS-CoV-2-associated, whereas depth meant the fraction of total T cells that were SARS-CoV-2-associated. Each spike-specific TCR was assigned to its reactive spike region and to a CD4 or CD8 class using the MIRA data. Log10-transformed breadth and depth values were compared by one-way ANOVA with Sidak's multiple comparisons tests. Drawn from immuneACCESS, this table holds only the in-frame rearrangements with V and J called that TCRdb kept. Clones are partly lost; checked studies trace under half to an unresolved V gene and leave the rest unexplained. From that table come the V and J calls and clone size; the DNA was used to work out D and trimming. Recorded for this sample are about 140,000 clones; around 92% of them occurred a single time. The ten most abundant clones make up approximately 12% of the sample.

CDR1 and CDR2 are read off the germline V gene as ENHRY and SYGVKD. Taken from cysteine to phenylalanine, the CDR3 has 13 residues. The retained sequence is limited to the CDR3, 39 bases, with the frame set at the first base. V loses 3 bases of germline sequence and J loses 16 bases, and the interval between the two ends is 19 bases. The sequencing here drew on peripheral blood, taken after recovery from COVID-19. The chain was built from TRBV10-3 and TRBJ2-1, with an unclear D gene assignment. The receptor was isolated from an adult who had recovered from COVID-19. The DNA is as follows: TGTGCCATCAGTGATCTACCCTTGCGAGTAAAATTCTTC. This translates into CAISDLPLRVKFF.